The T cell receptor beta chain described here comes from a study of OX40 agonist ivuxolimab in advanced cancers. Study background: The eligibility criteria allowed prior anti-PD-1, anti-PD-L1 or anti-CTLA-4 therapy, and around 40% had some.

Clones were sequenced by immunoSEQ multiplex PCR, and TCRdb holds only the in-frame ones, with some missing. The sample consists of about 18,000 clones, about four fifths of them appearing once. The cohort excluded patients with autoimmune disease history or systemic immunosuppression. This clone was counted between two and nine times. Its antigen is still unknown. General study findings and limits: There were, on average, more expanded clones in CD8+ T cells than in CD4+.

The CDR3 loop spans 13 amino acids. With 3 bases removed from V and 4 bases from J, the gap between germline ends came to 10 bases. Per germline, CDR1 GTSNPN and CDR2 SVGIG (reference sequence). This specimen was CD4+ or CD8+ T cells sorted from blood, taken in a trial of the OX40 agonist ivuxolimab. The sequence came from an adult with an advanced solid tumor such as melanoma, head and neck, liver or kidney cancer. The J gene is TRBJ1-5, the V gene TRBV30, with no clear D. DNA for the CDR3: TGTGCCTGGAGCCCGGCCCCAAATCAGCCCCAGCATTTT. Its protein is CAWSPAPNQPQHF. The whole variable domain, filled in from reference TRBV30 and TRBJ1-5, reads SQTIHQWPATLVQPVGSPLSLECTVEGTSNPNLYWYRQAAGRGLQLLFYSVGIGQISSEVPQNLSASRPQDRQFILSSKKLLLSDSGFYLCAWSPAPNQPQHFGDGTRLSIL.